The 30 T cell receptor beta chains listed next were all sequenced from one sample in a study of blood T cell repertoires in COVID-19 (dated by TCRdb to the early 2020s). Preparation of the library involved the immunoSEQ multiplex PCR assay. TCRdb retrieved this table from immuneACCESS and kept in-frame rearrangements only. Not all clones are present; in checked studies, unresolved V genes account for under half, and no reason is known for the remainder. The sample table shows about 200,000 clones, and approximately 91% are seen once. Around 17% of the sample is taken by the ten largest. The source material was peripheral blood. Every receptor here comes from a man aged 45-65 years with COVID-19, enrolled during active disease.

The chain carries TRBV9 and TRBJ2-5; D might be TRBD2 (6 bases). Looked up from germline, CDR1 is SGDLS and CDR2 is YYNGEE. The CDR3 contains 16 residues. Trimming removed 4 bases from V and 2 bases from J, with 18 bases in between. The CDR3 bases are TGTGCCAGCAGCAGGATGGGAAACGGGGGTCAAGAGACCCAGTACTTC. Amino acid sequence: CASSRMGNGGQETQYF.

V usage is TRBV6-6 and J usage is TRBJ1-1, with a possible D match to TRBD1 (5 bases). The V end lost 2 bases, the J end lost 7 bases, and 5 bases lay between the germline ends. Germline lookup yields CDR1 MNHNY and CDR2 SVGAGI (reference sequence). This CDR3 contains 11 residues. The CDR3 loop reads CASSYRGEAFF. The CDR3 region has the DNA TGTGCCAGCAGTTACAGGGGTGAAGCTTTCTTT.

J is TRBJ2-1 and V is TRBV19, with a possible D match to TRBD1 (6 bases). There are 15 residues in the CDR3. Germline V gene data show CDR1 as LNHDA and CDR2 as SQIVND (reference sequence). V gave up 2 bases and J gave up 1 base, with 9 bases separating them. The DNA for the CDR3 is TGTGCCAGTAGTATATTAGGGGGTTCCTACAATGAGCAGTTCTTC. Translated, it gives CASSILGGSYNEQFF.

The chain is built from TRBV6-5 and TRBJ2-6, with D unclear. The V and J ends lost 8 bases and 1 base respectively, with 6 bases between them. This CDR3 contains 13 residues. Germline CDR1 is MNHEY and CDR2 is SVGAGI. In DNA, the CDR3 is TGTGCCAGCGTCCCTTCTGGGGCCAACGTCCTGACTTTC. The encoded protein is CASVPSGANVLTF.

This sequence joins TRBV27 and TRBJ2-5; D might be TRBD1 (5 bases). The CDR3 length is 15 residues. The germline V gene encodes CDR1 MNHEY and CDR2 SMNVEV (reference sequence). V dropped 5 bases and J dropped 5 bases, with 18 bases sitting between them. The CDR3 protein is CASSPSDAHRETQYF. As DNA, the CDR3 is TGTGCCAGCAGTCCCAGTGACGCCCACAGGGAGACCCAGTACTTC.

The chain joins TRBV7-9 to TRBJ2-7; TRBD1 is a possible D gene (7 bases). The V gene lost 4 bases and the J gene lost 7 bases, with 20 bases spanning the gap. CDR1 is SEHNR, CDR2 FQNEAQ, per germline (reference sequence). This CDR3 comprises 15 residues. The CDR3, as DNA: TGTGCCAGCAGCTCTCCCAGGGGGGACCAACTAGAGCAGTACTTC. It encodes CASSSPRGDQLEQYF.

The chain employs TRBV3-1 (or the pseudogene TRBV3-2) and TRBJ1-2, with 8 bases fitting TRBD1. The germline gives CDR1 LGHDT, CDR2 YNNKEL (reference sequence). With V trimmed by 5 bases and J by 3 bases, 23 bases remained unmatched. This CDR3 is built from 20 residues. CDR3 sequence: CASSTSAIRGRGLGHYGYTF. The CDR3 DNA reads TGTGCCAGCAGCACATCAGCGATCCGGGGCAGGGGGCTGGGGCACTATGGCTACACCTTC.

V is TRBV19 and J is TRBJ2-2; the D is unclear. The CDR3 totals 14 residues. The V and J ends lost 6 bases and 4 bases respectively, with 12 bases between them. Germline loops: CDR1 LNHDA, CDR2 SQIVND (reference sequence). The CDR3 bases are TGTGCCAGTAGCCAAGTAGCCCGCACCGGGGAGCTGTTTTTT. This gives the protein CASSQVARTGELFF.

A few counts support this clone. J is TRBJ2-1 and V is TRBV27, with 8 positions matching TRBD1. This CDR3 spans 14 amino acids. CDR1 is MNHEY and CDR2 is SMNVEV in the germline V gene (reference sequence). J gave up 3 bases and V 7 bases, and 5 bases lay outside the gene matches. Here the CDR3 DNA reads TGTGCCAGCACGAAAACAGGGGGCTACAATGAGCAGTTCTTC. This encodes CASTKTGGYNEQFF.

The chain recombines TRBV7-9 with TRBJ2-7; possible D gene TRBD2, 6 bases. Germline-derived CDR1 and CDR2 are SEHNR and FQNEAQ (reference sequence). CDR3 length: 14 amino acids. The germline V and J ends were trimmed by 3 bases and 3 bases, with 12 bases remaining between them. The CDR3 loop is CASSFGGTLYEQYF. Written as DNA, the CDR3 is TGTGCCAGCAGCTTCGGAGGGACCCTCTACGAGCAGTACTTC.

The chain joins TRBV15 to TRBJ1-2; maybe TRBD1 (5 bases). Germline V lookup: CDR1 LNHNV, CDR2 YYDKDF (reference sequence). V lost 0 bases and J lost 8, with 13 bases in between. The CDR3 consists of 14 residues. The CDR3 spells CATSRDIGADGYTF. The CDR3 region has the DNA TGTGCCACCAGCAGAGATATAGGGGCCGACGGCTACACCTTC.

CDR3 bases: TGTGCCAGCTCAGTTATGAACACTGAAGCTTTCTTT. This codes for CASSVMNTEAFF. V gene TRBV18 combines with J gene TRBJ1-1; D is ambiguous. The CDR3 runs to 12 residues. Germline CDR1 and CDR2: KGHSH and LQKENI. V was trimmed by 5 bases and J by 0 bases, leaving 4 bases between them. The full variable domain, rest sourced from reference TRBV18 and TRBJ1-1, is NAGVMQNPRHLVRRRGQEARLRCSPMKGHSHVYWYRQLPEEGLKFMVYLQKENIIDESGMPKERFSAEFPKEGPSILRIQQVVRGDSAAYFCASSVMNTEAFFGQGTRLTVV.

This clone is a singleton in its sample. This chain uses TRBV7-6 with TRBJ2-3, with D hard to call. Germline CDR1 SGHVS, CDR2 FNYEAQ. The length of the CDR3 is 13 residues. V lost 4 bases to trimming and J lost 2 bases, with 7 bases between them. In nucleotides, the CDR3 is TGTGCCAGCAGCTCCCTAAACACAGATACGCAGTATTTT. This gives the protein CASSSLNTDTQYF.

This clone was counted once. This chain links TRBV7-9 with TRBJ1-2; 8 bases are a match to TRBD1. The ends lost 5 bases at V and 5 bases at J; junction bases unmatched: 7. Germline assignment: CDR1 SEHNR and CDR2 FQNEAQ (reference sequence). This CDR3 region has 14 residues. The CDR3 spells CASSRPGQEYGYTF. CDR3 nucleotide sequence: TGTGCCAGCAGCCGCCCGGGACAGGAATATGGCTACACCTTC.

This rearrangement joins TRBV2 to TRBJ1-3; TRBD1 matches at 8 bases. V lost 3 bases, J lost 7 bases, and 5 bases stayed unmatched. The CDR3 extends over 14 amino acids. From germline, CDR1 is SNHLY and CDR2 FYNNEI. The CDR3 protein is CASSERTGRNTIYF. CDR3 sequence (DNA): TGTGCCAGCAGTGAGCGGACAGGGCGTAACACCATATATTTT.

This chain links TRBV2 with TRBJ1-1, with D possibly matching TRBD1 (5 bases). CDR3 size: 15 residues. Deletions cut 2 bases from V and 1 base from J, with 11 bases between. Germline V gene data show CDR1 as SNHLY and CDR2 as FYNNEI. Written as DNA, the CDR3 is TGTGCCAGCAGTGAACGGGGGTTTGGGAACACTGAAGCTTTCTTT. Translation: CASSERGFGNTEAFF.

The chain's CDR3 is CASSITRLARNEQYF. The CDR3 DNA sequence: TGTGCCAGCAGCATAACGCGGCTAGCGCGCAACGAGCAGTACTTC. The genes are TRBV7-9 and TRBJ2-7; D might be TRBD2 (6 bases). The CDR3 extends over 15 amino acids. Deletions cut 5 bases from V and 5 bases from J, with 19 bases between. CDR1 and CDR2 (germline): SEHNR, FQNEAQ (reference sequence). The full variable domain, with the rest looked up from reference TRBV7-9 and TRBJ2-7, is DTGVSQNPRHKITKRGQNVTFRCDPISEHNRLYWYRQTLGQGPEFLTYFQNEAQLEKSRLLSDRFSAERPKGSFSTLEIQRTEQGDSAMYLCASSITRLARNEQYFGPGTRLTVT.

The chain is built from TRBV27 and TRBJ1-1, with D maybe TRBD1 (6 bases). This CDR3 contains 15 residues. Between the trimmed V and J ends, which lost 2 bases and 2 bases, there was a span of 12 bases. Germline values: CDR1 MNHEY, CDR2 SMNVEV (reference sequence). The CDR3 coding sequence is TGTGCCAGCAGTTTAGGCCAGGGGCCTAACACTGAAGCTTTCTTT. Protein sequence: CASSLGQGPNTEAFF.

This clone was detected once. V gene TRBV7-2 combines with J gene TRBJ2-1; unclear D gene. This CDR3 is built from 14 residues. With 4 bases removed from V and 4 bases from J, the gap between germline ends came to 11 bases. Germline CDR1 SGHTA, CDR2 FQGNSA. The CDR3 DNA sequence: TGTGCCAGCAGCTACGGCGCGGAGTACAATGAGCAGTTCTTC. Its protein is CASSYGAEYNEQFF.

The chain links TRBV6-5 to TRBJ2-7, with 7 nucleotides matching TRBD1. CDR3 length: 16 residues. Germline CDR1 reads MNHEY; CDR2 reads SVGAGI. Losses at the gene ends were 4 bases for V and 4 bases for J; bases not matched to a gene: 13. CDR3 nucleotide sequence: TGTGCCAGCAGTTCCTACACGGGGAGCAGGGGGTACGAGCAGTACTTC. Its protein product is CASSSYTGSRGYEQYF.

This sequence joins TRBV7-9 and TRBJ2-1; TRBD2 matches at 8 bases. V shed 5 bases and J 5 bases; nucleotides not matched to a gene: 8. CDR3 size: 15 residues. Germline V gene data show CDR1 as SEHNR and CDR2 as FQNEAQ (reference sequence). CDR3 sequence: CASSPGLALNNEQFF. The CDR3 DNA reads TGTGCCAGCAGCCCAGGACTAGCCTTGAACAATGAGCAGTTCTTC.

The genes are TRBV6-2 or TRBV6-3 and TRBJ1-4; 9 nucleotides match TRBD1. CDR3 size: 17 residues. J was trimmed by 10 bases and V by 2 bases; bases with no gene match: 14. CDR1 MNHEY and CDR2 SVGEGT come from the germline V gene. CDR3 loop: CASSYTTPGQGFRKLFF. CDR3 DNA sequence: TGTGCCAGCAGTTACACGACACCGGGACAGGGTTTCAGAAAACTGTTTTTT.

The gene calls are TRBV20-1 and TRBJ2-2; TRBD2 is a possible D gene (5 bases). The CDR3 totals 15 residues. Germline V CDR1 and CDR2: DFQATT, SNEGSKA (reference sequence). V lost 3 bases, J lost 1 base, and 12 bases lay in between. CDR3: CSASPGEKNTGELFF. The DNA of the CDR3 is TGCAGTGCTAGTCCCGGGGAGAAGAACACCGGGGAGCTGTTTTTT.

The chain links TRBV2 to TRBJ2-2; 7 bases agree with TRBD2. The CDR3 length is 15 residues. The ends lost 0 bases at V and 4 bases at J; junction bases unmatched: 2. Germline CDR1 and CDR2: SNHLY and FYNNEI. The CDR3 DNA reads as TGTGCCAGCAGTGAAGCGGGAGGGCCCACCGGGGAGCTGTTTTTT. Translated: CASSEAGGPTGELFF.

The gene calls are TRBV6-6 and TRBJ2-7; TRBD2 is a possible D gene (5 bases). The CDR3 has 12 residues. The germline V gene encodes CDR1 MNHNY and CDR2 SVGAGI (reference sequence). Trimming left V 4 bases short and J 6 bases short, with 10 bases between. Written as DNA, the CDR3 is TGTGCCAGCAGTTCTTCCGCGGGCGAGCAGTACTTC. Translating it yields CASSSSAGEQYF.

CDR3 amino acids: CASSSSLATNEKLFF. The CDR3 region has the DNA TGTGCCAGCAGCTCGAGCCTTGCCACTAATGAAAAACTGTTTTTT. This sequence joins TRBV7-6 and TRBJ1-4; no firm D call. This CDR3 is built from 15 residues. Trimming pared 4 bases from V and 2 bases from J, leaving 11 bases between. Germline CDR1 SGHVS, CDR2 FNYEAQ. The whole variable domain, filled in from reference TRBV7-6 and TRBJ1-4, reads GAGVSQSPRYKVTKRGQDVALRCDPISGHVSLYWYRQALGQGPEFLTYFNYEAQQDKSGLPNDRFSAERPEGSISTLTIQRTEQRDSAMYRCASSSSLATNEKLFFGSGTQLSVL.

The chain couples TRBV18 to TRBJ2-3; TRBD2 agrees at 8 bases. CDR1 and CDR2 from the germline V gene are KGHSH and LQKENI. V lost 3 bases to trimming and J lost 4 bases; unmatched junction nucleotides: 6. This CDR3 region has 15 residues. The CDR3: CASSPERGWADTQYF. The CDR3 DNA sequence: TGTGCCAGCTCACCGGAGCGGGGGTGGGCAGATACGCAGTATTTT. Variable domain in full (rest from reference TRBV18 and TRBJ2-3): NAGVMQNPRHLVRRRGQEARLRCSPMKGHSHVYWYRQLPEEGLKFMVYLQKENIIDESGMPKERFSAEFPKEGPSILRIQQVVRGDSAAYFCASSPERGWADTQYFGPGTRLTVL.

The chain is built from TRBV9 and TRBJ2-5, with 10 nucleotides matching TRBD1. Germline V lookup: CDR1 SGDLS, CDR2 YYNGEE. The CDR3 has 16 residues. J lost 3 bases, V lost 0 bases, and 5 bases had no gene match. This CDR3 reads CASSVEGGTGEETQYF. DNA for the CDR3: TGTGCCAGCAGCGTAGAGGGGGGGACAGGGGAAGAGACCCAGTACTTC.

The V gene is TRBV25-1, the J gene TRBJ2-5, with D possibly TRBD2 on 6 matching bases. CDR1 is MGHDK and CDR2 is SYGVNS in the germline V gene. Trimming removed 3 bases from V and 5 bases from J, with 7 bases in between. The CDR3 runs 12 residues. CDR3 in amino acids: CASSDGGETQYF. The CDR3, as DNA: TGTGCCAGCAGTGACGGAGGGGAGACCCAGTACTTC.

This chain joins TRBV6-2 or TRBV6-3 and TRBJ2-7; possibly TRBD2 for D (6 bases). Germline CDR1 and CDR2: MNHEY and SVGEGT. CDR3 length: 13 amino acids. The V and J ends lost 6 bases and 2 bases respectively, with 11 bases between them. The CDR3 here is CASRPSATYEQYF. The CDR3, as DNA: TGTGCCAGCAGGCCTAGCGCCACCTACGAGCAGTACTTC.